This entry features one T cell receptor (beta chain) sequence. The antigen it recognizes is unknown. Qualities for individual bases were not recorded, and no much larger clone is one base off. Graves' hyperthyroidism was defined as stable when no progression to ophthalmopathy occurred over 18 months of follow-up. Hyperthyroidism patients were newly diagnosed, with disease duration under 2 months, and aged 18 to 65 years. Any patient with an uncontrolled infection, another autoimmune disease, pregnancy or lactation was excluded. Clinical symptoms, serum thyroxine and TRAb, thyroid ultrasound, and orbital computed tomography formed the basis for the diagnoses. PBMCs were separated from roughly 9.3 ml of fresh peripheral blood using Ficoll-Paque density gradient centrifugation. Total RNA was extracted using Trizol reagent, and RNA quality was assessed on an Agilent 2100 Bioanalyzer. V and J are trimmed by 6 bases and 2 bases, and the gene matches miss 7 bases of the junction. Sequences SGHTA (CDR1) and FQGNSA (CDR2) are obtained from the germline V gene. The CDR3 covers 14 residues, taking in both the cysteine and the phenylalanine. Of the read, only the CDR3 DNA is kept; its 42 bases are in frame from base 1.

The source of the sample is a study of T cells in Graves' hyperthyroidism and ophthalmopathy (dated by TCRdb to between 2017 and 2020). Context from the whole study: Peripheral blood samples were taken at initial diagnosis, before any treatment was given. To identify distinguishing TCR V-J signatures, a discovery cohort of 95 to 100 patients was used, comprising 40 to 45 with Graves' ophthalmopathy and some 60 with stable Graves' hyperthyroidism. In addition, the study compared T-cell repertoires in thyroid tissue and in blood from six Graves' hyperthyroidism patients. After blood sampling, hyperthyroidism patients were treated with methimazole at a starting dose of 30 mg daily, and ophthalmopathy patients were treated with high-dose intravenous methylprednisolone. According to the paper, TCR Vbeta CDR3 sequencing was carried out on more than 120 peripheral blood samples, which came from fewer than 50 ophthalmopathy, around 75 hyperthyroidism and roughly 17 progressor patients. Prospective prediction of ophthalmopathy was tested in an independent validation cohort of some 20 hyperthyroidism patients and some 17 patients who later progressed to ophthalmopathy. The roughly 91 discovery patients were randomly divided into training and test sets at a 7:3 ratio.

Broader findings and caveats from the paper: In validation, the model predicted progression to ophthalmopathy a median of around 6.5 months before onset, with roughly 71% sensitivity and 72.22% specificity. A 13 V-J signature model separated ophthalmopathy from stable hyperthyroidism, with approximately 86% sensitivity and roughly 81% specificity in cross-validation and 80%/75% in testing. Sample size was not statistically predetermined, and blinding of investigators to group allocation was not performed. Most expanded thyroid clonotypes (frequency above 0.001) were also found in blood, which suggests that blood repertoires may mirror thyroid immune responses.

The TCR beta CDR3 regions were amplified from RNA transcripts. The first round of RT-PCR for the TCR CDR3 was performed with the HTBI primer set and the Qiagen OneStep RT-PCR kit. A second multiplex PCR round built the libraries, followed by size selection and purification. Paired-end sequencing of the libraries was performed with 100 bp reads on an Illumina HiSeq2000. The authors processed their data as follows. SOAPnuke was used to process the raw data, throwing out any read that contained adapters or uncalled bases, had a mean Phred below 15, or lacked an exact constant-primer or identifier match. High-quality paired reads were merged with COPE v1.2.5, and unique nucleotide sequences were defined as clonotypes. Clonotypes were aligned to IMGT TRBV, TRBD and TRBJ reference segments using MiTCR v1.1. Analysis was restricted to V-J combinations with a frequency above 0.0001, which covered 98% to 99.2% of repertoires. The TCS score was defined as the ratio of F50 (clonal expansion) to E x V (chaos), calculated using BLOSUM62-based TCRdist between CDR3 peptides within each V-J. Welch's t-statistics and random forest reduced fewer than 600 V-J features to about 12, which were used in a naive Bayes classifier (R e1071). The similarity between thyroid and blood repertoires was quantified using the Morisita-Horn index. TCRdb's own reprocessing of the public reads used fastp at Q25 and MiXCR and kept productive beta chains. All rows with the same CDR3 protein become a single entry with the most common DNA and genes. It is TCRdb's table, rather than the study itself, that gives the V and J calls and clone size. The sample table shows hundreds of thousands of distinct CDR3 sequences, and 35% to 40% are seen once. In total, the top ten clones hold about 8.9% of the sample.

Material: blood. The TCR originated in a man aged 18 to 29 with Graves' hyperthyroidism. The chain is made from TRBV7-2 and TRBJ2-7; TRBD2 fits 7 bases in the junction. The DNA is TGTGCCAGCAGTCCCCGGCGGGGGACCTACGAGCAGTACTTC. This yields the protein CASSPRRGTYEQYF.